There are many counts of the clone carrying this T cell receptor beta chain. The target antigen is unknown. The data originate from a study of tumor and adjacent non-tumor tissue in lung cancer. Overall study context: The cohort had around eleven adenocarcinoma, 2 squamous cell and 1 small cell patients. The patients, approximately nine men and several women, were about 31 to 76 with stage I to III disease.

The library came from three nested PCR rounds adapted from ARM-PCR protocols. Each CDR3 protein is one row after TCRdb ran MiXCR on the multiplex PCR reads. The sample holds 70,000 to 90,000 distinct CDR3 sequences, around 77% seen once. Germline values: CDR1 DFQATT, CDR2 SNEGSKA (reference sequence). The CDR3 has 15 amino acids. With 0 bases removed from V and 3 bases from J, the gap between germline ends came to 12 bases. Study-wide results and limits: Top 100 clones took a larger repertoire share in normal lung.

This sample's RNA came from whole unsorted tissue. This sequence originates from a woman aged 50 to 60 with non-small cell lung cancer. The chain couples TRBV20-1 to TRBJ2-1; no definite D call. The sample consisted of lung tumor tissue. CDR3: CSARDPPDIYNEQFF. The CDR3 DNA reads TGCAGTGCTAGAGATCCACCCGACATCTACAATGAGCAGTTCTTC.